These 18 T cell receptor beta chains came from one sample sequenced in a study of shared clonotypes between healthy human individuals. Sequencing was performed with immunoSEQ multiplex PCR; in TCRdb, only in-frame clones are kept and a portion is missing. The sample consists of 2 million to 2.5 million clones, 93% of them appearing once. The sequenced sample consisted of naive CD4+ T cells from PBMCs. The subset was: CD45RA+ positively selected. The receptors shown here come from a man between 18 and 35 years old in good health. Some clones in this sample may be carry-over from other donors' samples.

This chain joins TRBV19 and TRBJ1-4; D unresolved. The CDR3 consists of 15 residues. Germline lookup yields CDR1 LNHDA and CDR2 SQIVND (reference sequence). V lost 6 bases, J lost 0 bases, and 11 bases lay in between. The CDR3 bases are TGTGCCAGTAGAGGTCGAGGTGCAACTAATGAAAAACTGTTTTTT. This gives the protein CASRGRGATNEKLFF.

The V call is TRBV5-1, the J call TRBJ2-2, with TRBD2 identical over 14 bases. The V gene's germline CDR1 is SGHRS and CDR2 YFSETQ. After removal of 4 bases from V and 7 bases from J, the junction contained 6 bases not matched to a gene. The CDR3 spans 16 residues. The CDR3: CASSIGLAGGDGELFF. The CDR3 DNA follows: TGCGCCAGCAGCATCGGACTAGCGGGAGGTGACGGGGAGCTGTTTTTT. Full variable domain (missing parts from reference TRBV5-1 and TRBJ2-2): KAGVTQTPRYLIKTRGQQVTLSCSPISGHRSVSWYQQTPGQGLQFLFEYFSETQRNKGNFPGRFSGRQFSNSRSEMNVSTLELGDSALYLCASSIGLAGGDGELFFGEGSRLTVL.

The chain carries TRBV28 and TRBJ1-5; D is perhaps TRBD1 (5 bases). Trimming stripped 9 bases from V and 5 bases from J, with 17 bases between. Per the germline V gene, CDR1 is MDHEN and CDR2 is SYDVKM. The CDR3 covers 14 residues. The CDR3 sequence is CASSGIGTYQPQHF. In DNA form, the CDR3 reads TGTGCCAGTTCAGGGATAGGGACGTATCAGCCCCAGCATTTT.

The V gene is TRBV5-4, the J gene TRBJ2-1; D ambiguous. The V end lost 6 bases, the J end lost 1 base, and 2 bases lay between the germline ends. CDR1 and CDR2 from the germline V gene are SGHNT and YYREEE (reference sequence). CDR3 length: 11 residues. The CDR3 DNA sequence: TGTGCCAGCAAGTCCTACAATGAGCAGTTCTTC. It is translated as CASKSYNEQFF.

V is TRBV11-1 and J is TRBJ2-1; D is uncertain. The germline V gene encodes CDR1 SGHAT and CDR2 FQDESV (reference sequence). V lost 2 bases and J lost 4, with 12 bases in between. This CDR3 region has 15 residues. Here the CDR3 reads CASSLYPTTYNEQFF. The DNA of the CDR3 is TGTGCCAGCAGCTTATACCCTACAACTTACAATGAGCAGTTCTTC.

The chain's CDR3 is CASSFMRATRTADTQYF. In nucleotides, the CDR3 is TGTGCCAGCAGCTTCATGCGGGCGACTCGAACTGCAGATACGCAGTATTTT. This chain joins TRBV5-4 and TRBJ2-3; a possible D gene is TRBD2 (5 bases). Germline V gene lookup returns CDR1 SGHNT and CDR2 YYREEE (reference sequence). Trimming shortened V by 2 bases and J by 4 bases, and 20 bases separated the two germline ends. The CDR3 length is 17 residues.

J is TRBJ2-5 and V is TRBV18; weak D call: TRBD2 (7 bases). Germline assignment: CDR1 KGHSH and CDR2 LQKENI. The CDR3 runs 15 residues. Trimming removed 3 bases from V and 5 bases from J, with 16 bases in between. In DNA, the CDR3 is TGTGCCAGCTCACCGGGACTACCTAGGGGGGAGACCCAGTACTTC. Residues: CASSPGLPRGETQYF. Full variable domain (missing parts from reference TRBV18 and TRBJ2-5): NAGVMQNPRHLVRRRGQEARLRCSPMKGHSHVYWYRQLPEEGLKFMVYLQKENIIDESGMPKERFSAEFPKEGPSILRIQQVVRGDSAAYFCASSPGLPRGETQYFGPGTRLLVL.

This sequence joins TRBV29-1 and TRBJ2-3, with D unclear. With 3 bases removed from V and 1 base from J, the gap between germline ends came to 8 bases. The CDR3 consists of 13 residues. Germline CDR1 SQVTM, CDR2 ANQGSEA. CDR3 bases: TGCAGCGTTGACAACGGAGGCACAGATACGCAGTATTTT. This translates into CSVDNGGTDTQYF.

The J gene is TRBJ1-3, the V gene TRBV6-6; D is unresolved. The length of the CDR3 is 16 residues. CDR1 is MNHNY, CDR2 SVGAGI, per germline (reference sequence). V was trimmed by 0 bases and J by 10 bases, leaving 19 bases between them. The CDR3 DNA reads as TGTGCCAGCAGTTACTCGACCGGGGATCGTAGCGAGACCATATATTTT. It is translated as CASSYSTGDRSETIYF.

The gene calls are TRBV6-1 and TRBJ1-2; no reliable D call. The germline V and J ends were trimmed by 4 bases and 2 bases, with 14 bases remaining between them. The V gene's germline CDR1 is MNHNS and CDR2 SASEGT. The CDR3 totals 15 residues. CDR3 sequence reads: CASSARTGGNYGYTF. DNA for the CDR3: TGTGCCAGCAGTGCCCGGACGGGAGGCAACTATGGCTACACCTTC.

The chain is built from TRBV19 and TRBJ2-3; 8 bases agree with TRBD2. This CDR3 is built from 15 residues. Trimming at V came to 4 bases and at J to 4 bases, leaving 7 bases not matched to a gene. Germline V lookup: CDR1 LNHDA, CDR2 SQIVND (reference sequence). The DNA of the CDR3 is TGTGCCAGTAGTACCCAAATGACTAGCGCAGATACGCAGTATTTT. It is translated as CASSTQMTSADTQYF.

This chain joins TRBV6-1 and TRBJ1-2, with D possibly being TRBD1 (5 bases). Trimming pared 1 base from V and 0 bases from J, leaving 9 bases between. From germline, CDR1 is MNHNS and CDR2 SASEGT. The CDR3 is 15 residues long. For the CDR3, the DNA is TGTGCCAGCAGTGAAGGATGGGGGTCTAACTATGGCTACACCTTC. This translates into CASSEGWGSNYGYTF.

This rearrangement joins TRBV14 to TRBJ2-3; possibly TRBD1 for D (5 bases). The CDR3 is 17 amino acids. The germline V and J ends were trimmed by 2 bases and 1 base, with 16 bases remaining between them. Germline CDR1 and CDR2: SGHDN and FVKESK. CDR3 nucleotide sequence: TGTGCCAGCAGCCAACATTCGGAGAGGACACGCACAGATACGCAGTATTTT. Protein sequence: CASSQHSERTRTDTQYF. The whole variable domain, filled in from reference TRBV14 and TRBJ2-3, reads EAGVTQFPSHSVIEKGQTVTLRCDPISGHDNLYWYRRVMGKEIKFLLHFVKESKQDESGMPNNRFLAERTGGTYSTLKVQPAELEDSGVYFCASSQHSERTRTDTQYFGPGTRLTVL.

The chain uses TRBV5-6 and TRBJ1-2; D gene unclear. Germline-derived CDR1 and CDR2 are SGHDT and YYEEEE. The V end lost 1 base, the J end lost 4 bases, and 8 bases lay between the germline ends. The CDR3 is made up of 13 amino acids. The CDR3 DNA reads TGTGCCAGCAGCTTGTCTTTACTCTATGGCTACACCTTC. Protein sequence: CASSLSLLYGYTF.

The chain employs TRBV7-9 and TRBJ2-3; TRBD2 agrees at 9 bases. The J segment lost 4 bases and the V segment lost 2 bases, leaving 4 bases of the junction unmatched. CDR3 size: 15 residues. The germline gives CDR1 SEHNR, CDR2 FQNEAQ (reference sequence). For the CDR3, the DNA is TGTGCCAGCAGCTTATCTAGCGGGACGGCAGATACGCAGTATTTT. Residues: CASSLSSGTADTQYF.

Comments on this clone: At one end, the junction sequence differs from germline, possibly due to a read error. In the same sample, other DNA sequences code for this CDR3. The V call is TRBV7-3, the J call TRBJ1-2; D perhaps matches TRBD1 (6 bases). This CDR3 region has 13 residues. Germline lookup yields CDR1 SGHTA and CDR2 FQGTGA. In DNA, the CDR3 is TGTGCCAGCAGCCCAGACAGGAACTACGGCTACACCTTC. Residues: CASSPDRNYGYTF. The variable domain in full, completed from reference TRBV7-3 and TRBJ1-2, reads GAGVSQTPSNKVTEKGKYVELRCDPISGHTALYWYRQSLGQGPEFLIYFQGTGAADDSGLPNDRFFAVRPEGSVSTLKIQRTERGDSAVYLCASSPDRNYGYTFGSGTRLTVV.

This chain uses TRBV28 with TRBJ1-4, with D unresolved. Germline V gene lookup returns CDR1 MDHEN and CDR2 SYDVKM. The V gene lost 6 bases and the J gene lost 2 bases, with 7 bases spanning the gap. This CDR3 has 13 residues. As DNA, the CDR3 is TGTGCCAGCAGACGGTCCACTAATGAAAAACTGTTTTTT. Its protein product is CASRRSTNEKLFF.

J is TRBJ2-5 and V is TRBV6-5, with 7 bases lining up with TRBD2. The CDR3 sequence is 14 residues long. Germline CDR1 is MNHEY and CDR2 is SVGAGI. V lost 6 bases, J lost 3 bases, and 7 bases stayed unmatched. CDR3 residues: CASRPGGREETQYF. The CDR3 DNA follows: TGTGCCAGCAGACCGGGAGGACGGGAAGAGACCCAGTACTTC.